These 21 T cell receptor beta chains came from one sample sequenced in a study of cytomegalovirus exposure and HLA in healthy donors. The assay was immunoSEQ multiplex PCR, and TCRdb's table has in-frame clones only and misses some. The sample records hundreds of thousands of clones, around 78% being singletons. The sequenced material came from PBMCs. The receptor set was obtained from a woman aged 18-30 years in good health and CMV-seronegative.

This chain links TRBV2 with TRBJ1-5; the match to TRBD1 covers 8 bases. J lost 5 bases, V lost 4 bases, and 4 bases had no gene match. The CDR3 contains 14 residues. Germline values: CDR1 SNHLY, CDR2 FYNNEI. As DNA, the CDR3 is TGTGCCAGCAGTGCGACAGGGGCGGATCAGCCCCAGCATTTT. It is translated as CASSATGADQPQHF.

This chain connects TRBV27 to TRBJ1-5; D perhaps matches TRBD1 (6 bases). The ends were cut back, 6 bases at V and 4 bases at J, with 16 bases in the middle. Germline V gene data show CDR1 as MNHEY and CDR2 as SMNVEV (reference sequence). CDR3 size: 15 residues. The CDR3 loop reads CASSLRQAPNQPQHF. The CDR3 nucleotides read TGTGCCAGCAGCCTCCGACAGGCCCCGAATCAGCCCCAGCATTTT.

The genes are TRBV30 and TRBJ1-2; D gene uncertain. CDR3 length: 13 residues. The V gene's germline CDR1 is GTSNPN and CDR2 SVGIG (reference sequence). V lost 2 bases and J lost 8, with 15 bases in between. For the CDR3, the DNA is TGTGCCTGGAGTCCTAGGGCCGGTCGGGGCTACACCTTC. Translating it yields CAWSPRAGRGYTF.

The chain has TRBV13 and TRBJ1-2, with TRBD1 matching 10 bases. Per germline, CDR1 PRHDT and CDR2 FYEKMQ (reference sequence). The CDR3 has 14 amino acids. The junction had 6 bases not matched to a gene; V was cut back by 5 bases and J by 6 bases. This chain's CDR3 is CASSVAGTGDGYTF. The CDR3 bases are TGTGCCAGCAGCGTAGCCGGGACAGGGGATGGCTACACCTTC.

As to this clone: At one end the junction does not follow the germline gene, possibly because of a read error. The chain is built from TRBV9 and TRBJ1-3; D remains ambiguous. Germline V CDR1 and CDR2: SGDLS, YYNGEE. This CDR3 comprises 13 residues. DNA of the CDR3: TGTGCCAGCAGCGCCGCAGCTGGGAACACCATATATTTT. Translated, it gives CASSAAAGNTIYF. The full variable domain, with the rest looked up from reference TRBV9 and TRBJ1-3, is DSGVTQTPKHLITATGQRVTLRCSPRSGDLSVYWYQQSLDQGLQFLIQYYNGEERAKGNILERFSAQQFPDLHSELNLSSLELGDSALYFCASSAAAGNTIYFGEGSWLTVV.

The chain has TRBV28 and TRBJ1-5, with D perhaps TRBD1 (5 bases). The CDR3 is made up of 15 amino acids. Trimming stripped 7 bases from V and 7 bases from J, with 20 bases between. Looked up from germline, CDR1 is MDHEN and CDR2 is SYDVKM. The CDR3: CASTSGGQRTQPQHF. Written as DNA, the CDR3 is TGTGCCAGCACCTCCGGTGGGCAGAGGACACAGCCCCAGCATTTT.

The CDR3 DNA is TGTGCCAGCAGCTCAGGTGGAAATGAGCAGTTCTTC. Translation gives CASSSGGNEQFF. J is TRBJ2-1 and V is TRBV27; D is unresolved. Trimming shortened V by 6 bases and J by 7 bases, and 10 bases separated the two germline ends. In germline, CDR1 is MNHEY, CDR2 SMNVEV (reference sequence). The CDR3 has 12 amino acids.

V usage is TRBV30 and J usage is TRBJ1-2; D is unresolved. Germline lookup yields CDR1 GTSNPN and CDR2 SVGIG (reference sequence). CDR3 size: 13 residues. V lost 0 bases to trimming and J lost 14 bases, with 19 bases between them. The CDR3 sequence: CAWSVRVQPSKTF. CDR3 nucleotide sequence: TGTGCCTGGAGTGTAAGGGTACAGCCCTCGAAGACCTTC.

The chain uses TRBV6-4 and TRBJ1-5, with unresolved D. Trimming cost V 3 bases and J 3 bases, with 12 bases left between them. This CDR3 has 15 residues. In germline, CDR1 is MRHNA, CDR2 SNTAGT. The CDR3 protein is CASSEEGGNNQPQHF. The CDR3 region has the DNA TGTGCCAGCAGTGAGGAGGGAGGAAACAATCAGCCCCAGCATTTT.

This clone has more than one count but fewer than ten. V gene TRBV7-9 combines with J gene TRBJ2-7; 8 nucleotides line up with TRBD1. Looked up from germline, CDR1 is SEHNR and CDR2 is FQNEAQ (reference sequence). The CDR3 covers 13 residues. V lost 6 bases, J lost 5 bases, and 6 bases stayed unmatched. The DNA for the CDR3 is TGTGCCAGCAGTGACAGGGGACCCGACGAGCAGTACTTC. Protein sequence: CASSDRGPDEQYF.

The chain joins TRBV7-2 to TRBJ1-6; a possible D gene is TRBD1 (5 bases). This CDR3 region has 16 residues. Germline assignment: CDR1 SGHTA and CDR2 FQGNSA. The V end lost 7 bases, the J end lost 0 bases, and 13 bases lay between the germline ends. The CDR3 spells CASTGTLSSYNSPLHF. CDR3 sequence (DNA): TGTGCCAGCACCGGGACTCTGAGCTCCTATAATTCACCCCTCCACTTT. The full variable domain, with the rest looked up from reference TRBV7-2 and TRBJ1-6, is GAGVSQSPSNKVTEKGKDVELRCDPISGHTALYWYRQSLGQGLEFLIYFQGNSAPDKSGLPSDRFSAERTGGSVSTLTIQRTQQEDSAVYLCASTGTLSSYNSPLHFGNGTRLTVT.

Only a few counts were recorded for this clone. This chain connects TRBV29-1 to TRBJ2-3; 9 positions agree with TRBD2. J was trimmed by 1 base and V by 0 bases; bases with no gene match: 5. The CDR3 consists of 16 residues. CDR1 is SQVTM, CDR2 ANQGSEA, per germline. The CDR3 DNA sequence: TGCAGCGTTGAAGAGACGGCTAGCGGGGGCACAGATACGCAGTATTTT. The encoded protein is CSVEETASGGTDTQYF.

V is TRBV6-5 and J is TRBJ2-7; TRBD1 is a possible D gene (5 bases). With 7 bases removed from V and 0 bases from J, the gap between germline ends came to 13 bases. CDR1 and CDR2 (germline): MNHEY, SVGAGI. The CDR3 is 14 amino acids. The CDR3, as DNA: TGTGCCAGCAAGGTGGTTGACAGCTCCTACGAGCAGTACTTC. This codes for CASKVVDSSYEQYF.

The V and J genes are TRBV30 and TRBJ2-7; TRBD1 matches 7 bases. The CDR3 contains 14 residues. The V gene's germline CDR1 is GTSNPN and CDR2 SVGIG (reference sequence). V was clipped by 4 bases and J by 3 bases; unmatched bases: 9. The CDR3 loop is CAWTGRQGGYEQYF. CDR3 sequence (DNA): TGTGCCTGGACCGGACGACAGGGCGGCTACGAGCAGTACTTC.

The rearrangement links TRBV7-2 to TRBJ1-2, with 12 positions matching TRBD1. Per germline, CDR1 SGHTA and CDR2 FQGNSA. V was clipped by 4 bases and J by 7 bases; unmatched bases: 10. The CDR3 spans 16 residues. The CDR3 nucleotides read TGTGCCAGCAGCTCCCGGGACAGGGGGCCGTGGGTTGGCTACACCTTC. Encoded protein: CASSSRDRGPWVGYTF.

This sequence joins TRBV5-1 and TRBJ1-3, with a weak D call TRBD1 (5 bases). V lost 1 base to trimming and J lost 3 bases, with 11 bases between them. Germline CDR1 is SGHRS and CDR2 is YFSETQ. The CDR3 spans 15 residues. This chain's CDR3 is CASSLTGSDGNTIYF. The CDR3 region has the DNA TGCGCCAGCAGCTTGACAGGTTCGGATGGAAACACCATATATTTT.

This clone was seen more than once but under ten times. This specimen includes other DNA sequences encoding the same CDR3. The CDR3 loop reads CASSEGAYGYTF. CDR3 sequence (DNA): TGTGCCAGCAGTGAGGGCGCATACGGCTACACCTTC. V gene TRBV6-1 combines with J gene TRBJ1-2; D remains ambiguous. CDR1 is MNHNS and CDR2 is SASEGT in the germline V gene. CDR3 length equals 12 residues. V dropped 3 bases and J dropped 8 bases, with 10 bases sitting between them.

The gene calls are TRBV19 and TRBJ1-2; D is undetermined. V lost 2 bases and J lost 3, with 16 bases in between. Germline CDR1 LNHDA, CDR2 SQIVND (reference sequence). The CDR3 sequence is 16 residues long. CDR3 loop: CASSIPGPSWDYGYTF. The CDR3 bases are TGTGCCAGTAGTATACCCGGACCCTCTTGGGACTATGGCTACACCTTC.

The gene calls are TRBV19 and TRBJ1-5; 9 nucleotides align to TRBD1. The CDR3 runs 15 residues. The junction had 8 bases not matched to a gene; V was cut back by 5 bases and J by 6 bases. CDR1 and CDR2 from the germline V gene are LNHDA and SQIVND (reference sequence). CDR3 DNA sequence: TGTGCCAGTAGTCAGGCCCCGGGACAGGGTCAGCCCCAGCATTTT. Translation: CASSQAPGQGQPQHF.

V is TRBV25-1 and J is TRBJ2-1; 8 bases are a match to TRBD1. Germline V gene data show CDR1 as MGHDK and CDR2 as SYGVNS. The trim removed 5 bases at V and 12 bases at J, leaving 15 bases unmatched. CDR3 length: 15 amino acids. CDR3 in amino acids: CASSPIGYLQGVQFF. DNA for the CDR3: TGTGCCAGCAGTCCCATTGGGTACCTACAGGGGGTGCAGTTCTTC.

This chain links TRBV27 with TRBJ2-1, with 10 bases lining up with TRBD1. Germline V lookup: CDR1 MNHEY, CDR2 SMNVEV (reference sequence). Trimming took 5 bases from V and 6 from J; bases not matched to a gene: 13. This CDR3 spans 17 amino acids. In nucleotides, the CDR3 is TGTGCCAGCAGTACGGGACAGGGGAGGCCGGAGGGCAATGAGCAGTTCTTC. It encodes CASSTGQGRPEGNEQFF.